This paragraph covers one TCR beta chain sequence. Only a few counts were recorded for this clonotype. The clone's antigen remains unknown. The record has no base qualities; no much larger clone is one base away. The sample belongs to a study of blood T cells in healthy people across ages (dated by TCRdb to 2014 to 2015). About the full investigation: In model experiments, roughly one uniquely barcoded TCR beta cDNA molecule per two T cells was captured by template switching. Using deep sequencing normalized with unique cDNA molecular identifiers, the study measured how TCR beta repertoire diversity changes with age. The donors were split into four age groups: young (average about 16 years), middle-aged (roughly 39), aged (roughly 65) and long-lived (82). To avoid experimental bias, donors of different ages were randomly spread across the sequencing lanes. Using the same blood draw, the study looked at two additional independent replicas of 1 million unique cDNA reads for two donors, one aged 18 to 30 and the other aged 80 or older.

Ends trimmed: V by 0 bases, J by 11 bases; bases unmatched to a gene: 12. Reading the germline V gene gives CDR1 MRHNA and CDR2 SNTAGT. Spanning cysteine to phenylalanine, the CDR3 consists of 16 amino acids. Only the CDR3 part of the read is kept: 48 bases, read in frame from the first base. Systemically healthy Caucasian individuals from Russia, around 38 in total and aged about 6 to 95 years, were included as donors. About 10 milliliters of peripheral blood were drawn from each donor into EDTA-treated Vacutainer tubes. PBMCs were isolated by Ficoll-Paque density-gradient centrifugation, with at least 6 million obtained per sample. Total RNA was extracted from PBMCs with Trizol reagent, with at least 6 micrograms obtained per sample. For every donor, flow cytometry on a PBMC aliquot measured the percentage of naive CD45RAhigh/CD27high T cells. The library came from 5' RACE. The data were produced on an Illumina HiSeq 2500. The second PCR ran for roughly 7 to 11 cycles and used a J-beta primer mix along with a sample-barcoded 5' primer. A template-switch 5' adaptor carrying 12 random nucleotides introduced a unique molecular identifier onto each TCR beta cDNA molecule. At least 2.5 million CDR3-containing paired-end reads were obtained from each sample. All of the RNA was converted into first-strand cDNA using the Mint cDNA synthesis kit, with a TRBC-specific oligonucleotide serving as the primer. After uracil-DNA glycosylase treatment, a first 18-cycle PCR used universal primers M1SS and BC2_uni_R on all cDNA. Per the source publication's procedure: For normalization, 1 million high-quality reads, each with a distinct molecular identifier, were randomly selected from each sample. Reads sharing molecular identifiers were discarded rather than binned into consensus sequences. MiTCR, set to a Q25 quality threshold and the strictest error-elimination algorithm, was used for CDR3 identification, clonotype clustering and error correction. A nonparametric unseen species model with Euler transformation was used to estimate lower-bound total TCR beta diversity. Starting from the raw public reads, TCRdb applied fastp trimming at Q25, assembled clones with MiXCR and retained in-frame beta chains. Records with the same CDR3 protein are collapsed into one entry carrying the most frequent genes and DNA. The V and J calls follow TCRdb's processing rather than the paper's. For this sample the table gives 1.5 million to 2 million distinct CDR3 sequences, of which about 50% were detected only once. In total, the top ten clones hold less than 2.5% of the sample.

Broader findings and caveats from the paper: Estimates of total diversity based on one million sequenced T cells were regarded as lower bounds and as underestimates. Observed TCR beta diversity correlated strongly with the percentage of naive T cells measured by flow cytometry. The CMV infection status of donors was not known, potentially confounding age-related changes in expanded clonotypes. Compared with the aged group, the long-lived group had more naive CD4+ T cells, fewer expanded clones and increased TCR diversity, suggesting age selection. As age increased, observed TCR beta diversity per million T cells dropped in a roughly linear way, and a significant reduction was already evident by age 40. Conclusive comparison of naive and antigen-experienced compartments was prevented by the profiling of bulk unsorted PBMCs.

The sequenced sample was blood. The source is a woman between 40 and 55 years old in good health. The V and J segments used are TRBV6-4 and TRBJ2-5, and 10 bases in between align with TRBD1. The bases read TGTGCCAGCAGTGACTCGGGGACAGGGGAATCTAATGAGCAGTACTTC. Its coded protein is CASSDSGTGESNEQYF.